Sequencing of this T cell receptor beta chain was carried out in a study of T-cell reconstitution after alpha-beta-depleted transplantation in children. Using unique molecular identifiers, the investigators prepared the TCRbeta library. One entry per CDR3 protein results from TCRdb running MiXCR on the PCR reads. The sample contains about 470,000 distinct CDR3 sequences, roughly 44% of which appear only once. This clonotype was seen a few times. V was pared by 5 bases and J by 2 bases, with 20 bases between. Per germline, CDR1 MNHEY and CDR2 SMNVEV (reference sequence). This CDR3 contains 17 residues.

The clonotype comes from a girl aged 2 to 9 with aplastic anemia, due to receive a stem cell transplant. The V gene is TRBV27, the J gene TRBJ2-3; possibly TRBD2 for D (6 bases). The specimen was PBMCs, collected before TCRalphabeta/CD19-depleted stem cell transplant. In nucleotides, the CDR3 is TGTGCCAGCAGTCTCTTCCGTGGGGCGGGGCTCACAGATACGCAGTATTTT. Protein product: CASSLFRGAGLTDTQYF.